These T cell receptor beta chains were read from a single sample in a study of blood T cell repertoires in COVID-19. Sequencing was performed with immunoSEQ multiplex PCR; in TCRdb, only in-frame clones are kept and a portion is missing. The sample has approximately 350,000 clones, approximately 86% seen once. Material for sequencing was peripheral blood. These receptors all come from a woman aged 55 to 70 with COVID-19, enrolled during active disease. CDR3s leave out the opening cysteine and the closing phenylalanine or tryptophan.

V gene,CDR3 length,CDR3 protein
TRBV19,13,ASTQGSRLYNEQF
TRBV18,12,ASSPPSSPDTQY
TRBV11-1,9,ASSSMDKQY
TRBV3-1/TRBV3-2,13,ASSQDKRRDHEQY
TRBV14,13,ASSLLRGSTDTQY
TRBV2,12,ASSPGPPGQPQH
TRBV25-1,11,ASSVRVQETQY
TRBV28,15,ASSLSRWGGEGYGYT
TRBV18,15,ASSPLGASIGANVLT
TRBV12-3/TRBV12-4,11,ASRGQNDQPQH
TRBV12-5,11,ASGDTGNYGYT
TRBV4-1,16,ASSPGTSGGTPYNEQF
TRBV2,10,ASVLVGGRAF
TRBV10-3,12,AISESLRGYEQY
TRBV6-1,12,ASSDLGAGNTIY
TRBV19,13,ASSTQHWEPGELF
TRBV7-9,15,ASSRPSTGWANTEAF
TRBV30,13,AWSVSGSSNSPLH
TRBV24-1,15,ATSKIPGQDSNQPQH
TRBV4-3,12,ASSPTGDSYGYT
TRBV30,13,AWSGNSGGNQPQH
TRBV14,11,ASSHRSDQGAF
TRBV5-5,14,ASSAPGLVSGNTIY
TRBV3-1/TRBV3-2,11,ASTGQGGEKLF
TRBV5-6,13,ASSLGIGVHYGYT
TRBV5-1,12,ASSFGQGTYEQY
TRBV6-1,13,ASSEAGGSYNEQF
TRBV18,11,ASSRGSDTEAF
TRBV18,11,ASSPDTSYEQY
TRBV5-4,14,ASSLGTSGGIKTQY
TRBV9,13,ASSVWEGAGSPLH
TRBV9,12,ASSPRRETYGYT
TRBV5-6,17,ASSSRSSIGQARNQPQH
TRBV9,13,ASSGTALANYGYT
TRBV10-3,10,AIRTGSSPLH
TRBV19,14,ASSINRGNSNYGYT
TRBV5-1,12,ASSLSGGAGKLF
TRBV4-2,12,ASSQLTGDNEQF
TRBV27,14,ASSRARTGDTGELF
TRBV7-9,14,ASRDTGTGEHSPLH
TRBV6-2/TRBV6-3,13,ASSPTGSSYNEQF
TRBV10-3,11,AISDPGPIEAF
TRBV30,12,AWSVAGGLYEQY
TRBV19,13,ASSSRTPGRNEQY
TRBV28,16,ASSLGLAGGKSNYEQY
TRBV19,14,ASIDQGGRSYNEQF
TRBV19,13,ASSIGRSANYGYT
TRBV11-3,16,ASSPGLAGAYSYNEQF
TRBV11-2,16,ASSPTPRKEGSGGTQY
TRBV4-3,14,ASSQASASGYNEQF
TRBV6-4,11,ASRTVNSYEQY
TRBV6-4,16,ARTDPDRGQKSNQPQH
TRBV4-1,13,ASSQEGQERQPQH
TRBV2,12,ASRNSGGTGELF
TRBV7-3,12,ASAGGGGHYGYT
TRBV14,11,ASSQDGNYGYT
TRBV5-1,12,ASSLGTGDQPQH
TRBV6-5,11,ASRGQVNSPLH
TRBV29-1,14,SVEDVGTGTSYGYT
TRBV30,12,AWKTGAPNTEAF